This TCR beta chain was sequenced during a study of T cells in tuberculosis. The wider study: In South Africa, adults with active tuberculosis were compared with IGRA-negative and latently infected IGRA-positive adolescents. General study points: A GMM-specific repertoire classifier reached approximately 84% accuracy, AUROC about 0.9.

Germline CDR1 and CDR2: MGHRA and YSYEKL. This CDR3 spans 17 amino acids. Trimming removed 2 bases from V and 8 bases from J; junction bases left unmatched: 10. TCRdb keeps only in-frame clones here, not all; method: immunoSEQ multiplex PCR. The table lists under 40,000 clones, more than 85% of them singletons. Comment on this clone: Antigen specificity is unknown.

This chain links TRBV4-1 with TRBJ2-3; TRBD2 matches at 13 bases. The clonotype comes from a donor aged 5 to 30 with latent tuberculosis or without tuberculosis infection. Sequencing input: PBMCs. CDR3 bases: TGCGCCAGCAGCCAACAACCGGGACTAGCGGGGTCCGCTACGCAGTATTTT. Translation: CASSQQPGLAGSATQYF.